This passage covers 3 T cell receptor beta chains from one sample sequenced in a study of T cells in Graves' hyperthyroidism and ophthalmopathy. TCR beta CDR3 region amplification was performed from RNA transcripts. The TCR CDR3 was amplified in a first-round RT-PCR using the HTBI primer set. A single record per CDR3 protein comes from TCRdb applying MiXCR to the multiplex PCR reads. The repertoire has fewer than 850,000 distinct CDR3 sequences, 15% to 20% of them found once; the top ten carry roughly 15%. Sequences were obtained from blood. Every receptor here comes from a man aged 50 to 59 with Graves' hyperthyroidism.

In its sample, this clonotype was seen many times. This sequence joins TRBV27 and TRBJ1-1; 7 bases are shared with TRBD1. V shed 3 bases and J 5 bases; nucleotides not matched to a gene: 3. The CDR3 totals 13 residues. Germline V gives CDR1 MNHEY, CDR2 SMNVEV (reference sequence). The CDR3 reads CASSFDRETEAFF. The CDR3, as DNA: TGTGCCAGCAGTTTTGACAGGGAAACTGAAGCTTTCTTT.

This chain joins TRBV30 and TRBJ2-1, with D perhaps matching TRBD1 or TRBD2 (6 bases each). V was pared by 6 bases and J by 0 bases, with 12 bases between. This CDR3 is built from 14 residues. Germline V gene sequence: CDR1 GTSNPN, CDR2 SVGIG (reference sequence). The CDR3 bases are TGTGCCTGCCTAGGGGGGAGCTCCTACAATGAGCAGTTCTTC. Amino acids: CACLGGSSYNEQFF.

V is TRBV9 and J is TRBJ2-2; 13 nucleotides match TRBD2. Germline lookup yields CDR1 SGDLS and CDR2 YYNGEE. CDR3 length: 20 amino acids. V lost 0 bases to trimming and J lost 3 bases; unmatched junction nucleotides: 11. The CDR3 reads CASSVVPNTGLAGHTGELFF. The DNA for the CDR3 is TGTGCCAGCAGCGTAGTACCCAATACGGGACTAGCGGGGCACACCGGGGAGCTGTTTTTT.